This TCR beta chain was found in a study of T cells in Graves' hyperthyroidism and ophthalmopathy. Study results and limitations: Researchers found most expanded thyroid clonotypes above 0.001 in blood as well. The model forecast ophthalmopathy, anticipating it by a median around 6.5 months before onset.

CDR3 length equals 16 residues. CDR1 and CDR2 (germline): KGHSH, LQKENI. V was clipped by 3 bases and J by 0 bases; unmatched bases: 4. Patients aged 18 to 65 had newly diagnosed hyperthyroidism that had lasted under 2 months. Fresh peripheral blood, approximately 9.1 ml, was the source of the PBMCs. This clonotype was detected only a few times. Its cognate antigen is unknown. RNA transcripts yielded amplified TCR beta CDR3 regions. The TCR CDR3 was amplified in a first-round RT-PCR using the HTBI primer set. TCRdb reprocessed the multiplex PCR reads with MiXCR, giving one entry per CDR3 protein. Of 370,000 or so distinct CDR3 sequences listed, approximately 25% are singletons.

The sequencing input was blood. This rearrangement joins TRBV18 to TRBJ1-3; TRBD1 matches 8 bases. The source of this sequence is a middle-aged man with Graves' hyperthyroidism. The CDR3 DNA reads TGTGCCAGCTCACCGGACAGGGCCCCCTCTGGAAACACCATATATTTT. As protein: CASSPDRAPSGNTIYF.